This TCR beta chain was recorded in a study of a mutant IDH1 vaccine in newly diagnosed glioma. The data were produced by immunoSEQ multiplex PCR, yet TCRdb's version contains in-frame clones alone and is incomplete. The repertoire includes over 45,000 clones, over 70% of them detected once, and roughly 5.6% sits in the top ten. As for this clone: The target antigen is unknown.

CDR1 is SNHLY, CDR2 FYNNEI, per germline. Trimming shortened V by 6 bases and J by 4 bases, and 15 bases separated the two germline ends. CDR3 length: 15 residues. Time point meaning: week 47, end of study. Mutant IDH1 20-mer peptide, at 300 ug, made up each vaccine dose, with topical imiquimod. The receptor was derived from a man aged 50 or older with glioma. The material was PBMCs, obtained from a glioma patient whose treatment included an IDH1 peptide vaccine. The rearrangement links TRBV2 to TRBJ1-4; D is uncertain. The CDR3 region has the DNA TGTGCCAGCAGAACAACAGCGGACGGTAATGAAAAACTGTTTTTT. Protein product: CASRTTADGNEKLFF.